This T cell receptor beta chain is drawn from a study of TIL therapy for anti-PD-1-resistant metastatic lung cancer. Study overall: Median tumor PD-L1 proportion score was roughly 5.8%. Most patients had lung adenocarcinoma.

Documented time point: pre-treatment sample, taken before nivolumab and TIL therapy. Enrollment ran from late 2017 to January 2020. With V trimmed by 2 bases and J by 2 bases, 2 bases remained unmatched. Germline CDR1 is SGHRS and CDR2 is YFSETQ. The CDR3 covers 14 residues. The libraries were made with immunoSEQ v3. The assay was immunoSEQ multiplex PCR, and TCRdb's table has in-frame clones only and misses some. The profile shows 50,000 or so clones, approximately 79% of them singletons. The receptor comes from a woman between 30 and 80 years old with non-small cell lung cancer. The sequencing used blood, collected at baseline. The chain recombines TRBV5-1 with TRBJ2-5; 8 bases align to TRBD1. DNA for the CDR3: TGCGCCAGCAGCTTTGGACAGGGACAAGAGACCCAGTACTTC. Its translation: CASSFGQGQETQYF. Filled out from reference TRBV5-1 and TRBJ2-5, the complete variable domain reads KAGVTQTPRYLIKTRGQQVTLSCSPISGHRSVSWYQQTPGQGLQFLFEYFSETQRNKGNFPGRFSGRQFSNSRSEMNVSTLELGDSALYLCASSFGQGQETQYFGPGTRLLVL.